This TCR beta chain derives from a study of T cell clones after liver transplantation. Assay: immunoSEQ multiplex PCR; the TCRdb copy retains only in-frame clones and omits some. The sample contains roughly 100,000 clones, about 81% of which appear only once. The CDR3 is 12 residues long. Germline loops: CDR1 ENHRY, CDR2 SYGVKD. As to this clone: One end of the junction is discordant with germline, which a read error may explain.

Sequenced material: CD4+ T cells from blood, taken around 44 months after liver transplant. The chain has TRBV10-3 and TRBJ1-2; unclear D gene. This sequence was found in a human patient who received a liver transplant. Some T cells may be transferred from the graft donor. The CDR3 bases are TGTGCCATCAGTGAGGGAATGTATGGCTACGCCTTC. Its protein product is CAISEGMYGYAF.